This T cell receptor beta chain appears in the sequencing data of a study of shared clonotypes between healthy human individuals. Execution of the assay was at deep level. The protocol was immunoSEQ multiplex PCR, while the TCRdb copy is restricted to in-frame clones and leaves out a portion. This table holds around 2.1 million clones, roughly 91% found once. This clone was seen a single time. As yet, its antigen is unknown. Germline V gives CDR1 SGHKS, CDR2 YYEKEE (reference sequence). The trim removed 3 bases at V and 3 bases at J, leaving 4 bases unmatched. This CDR3 is 14 amino acids long. Positively selected for CCR7, the CD45RO-negative cells used as naive CD8 cells excluded terminally differentiated effector memory CD45RA+ cells. Whole-study findings and limits: An expected dependence of interdonor clonotype sharing on sequencing depth was noted.

The receptor comes from a man younger than 35 in good health. Some clones in this sample may be carry-over from other donors' samples. The chain recombines TRBV5-5 with TRBJ2-7, with 9 bases fitting TRBD1. The specimen sequenced was naive CD8+ T cells from PBMCs. The CDR3 nucleotides read TGTGCCAGCAGCTACAGGGGGCCAAACTACGAGCAGTACTTC. It translates to CASSYRGPNYEQYF.